This TCR beta chain was observed in a study of T cell changes during pregnancy in multiple sclerosis (dated by TCRdb to the late 2010s). For context, the study as a whole: In women with multiple sclerosis, the researchers looked at how the T cell repertoire shifted as pregnancy progressed.

Libraries were made using the immunoSEQ multiplex PCR assay. The immuneACCESS repertoire file appears here via TCRdb, limited to in-frame rearrangements. These files lack a portion of the clones; in checked studies, under half of the deficit traces to unresolved V genes, and the cause of the others is not known. This sample gives more than 55,000 clones in total; about nine tenths of them show up just once. In total, the top ten clones hold approximately 1.5% of the sample. The CDR3 covers 14 residues, taking in both the cysteine and the phenylalanine. CDR3 DNA is the only sequence kept; it has 42 bases, read in frame from the first base. The germline V gene provides CDR1 MDHEN and CDR2 SYDVKM. Here V drops 5 bases and J drops 1 base, and the junction holds 3 bases not matched to any gene. Regarding this clone: Its antigen target is currently unknown. No much larger clone is present one base from it, and per-base qualities are unavailable.

This TCR was sampled from a female donor with multiple sclerosis, enrolled in a pregnancy study. Sequenced material: peripheral blood, taken in the second trimester of pregnancy. Recombination linked TRBV28 to TRBJ1-1, with 8 junctional bases fitting TRBD1. CDR3 region: CASSTGQGNTEAFF. DNA sequence: TGTGCCAGCAGTACCGGACAGGGGAACACTGAAGCTTTCTTT.